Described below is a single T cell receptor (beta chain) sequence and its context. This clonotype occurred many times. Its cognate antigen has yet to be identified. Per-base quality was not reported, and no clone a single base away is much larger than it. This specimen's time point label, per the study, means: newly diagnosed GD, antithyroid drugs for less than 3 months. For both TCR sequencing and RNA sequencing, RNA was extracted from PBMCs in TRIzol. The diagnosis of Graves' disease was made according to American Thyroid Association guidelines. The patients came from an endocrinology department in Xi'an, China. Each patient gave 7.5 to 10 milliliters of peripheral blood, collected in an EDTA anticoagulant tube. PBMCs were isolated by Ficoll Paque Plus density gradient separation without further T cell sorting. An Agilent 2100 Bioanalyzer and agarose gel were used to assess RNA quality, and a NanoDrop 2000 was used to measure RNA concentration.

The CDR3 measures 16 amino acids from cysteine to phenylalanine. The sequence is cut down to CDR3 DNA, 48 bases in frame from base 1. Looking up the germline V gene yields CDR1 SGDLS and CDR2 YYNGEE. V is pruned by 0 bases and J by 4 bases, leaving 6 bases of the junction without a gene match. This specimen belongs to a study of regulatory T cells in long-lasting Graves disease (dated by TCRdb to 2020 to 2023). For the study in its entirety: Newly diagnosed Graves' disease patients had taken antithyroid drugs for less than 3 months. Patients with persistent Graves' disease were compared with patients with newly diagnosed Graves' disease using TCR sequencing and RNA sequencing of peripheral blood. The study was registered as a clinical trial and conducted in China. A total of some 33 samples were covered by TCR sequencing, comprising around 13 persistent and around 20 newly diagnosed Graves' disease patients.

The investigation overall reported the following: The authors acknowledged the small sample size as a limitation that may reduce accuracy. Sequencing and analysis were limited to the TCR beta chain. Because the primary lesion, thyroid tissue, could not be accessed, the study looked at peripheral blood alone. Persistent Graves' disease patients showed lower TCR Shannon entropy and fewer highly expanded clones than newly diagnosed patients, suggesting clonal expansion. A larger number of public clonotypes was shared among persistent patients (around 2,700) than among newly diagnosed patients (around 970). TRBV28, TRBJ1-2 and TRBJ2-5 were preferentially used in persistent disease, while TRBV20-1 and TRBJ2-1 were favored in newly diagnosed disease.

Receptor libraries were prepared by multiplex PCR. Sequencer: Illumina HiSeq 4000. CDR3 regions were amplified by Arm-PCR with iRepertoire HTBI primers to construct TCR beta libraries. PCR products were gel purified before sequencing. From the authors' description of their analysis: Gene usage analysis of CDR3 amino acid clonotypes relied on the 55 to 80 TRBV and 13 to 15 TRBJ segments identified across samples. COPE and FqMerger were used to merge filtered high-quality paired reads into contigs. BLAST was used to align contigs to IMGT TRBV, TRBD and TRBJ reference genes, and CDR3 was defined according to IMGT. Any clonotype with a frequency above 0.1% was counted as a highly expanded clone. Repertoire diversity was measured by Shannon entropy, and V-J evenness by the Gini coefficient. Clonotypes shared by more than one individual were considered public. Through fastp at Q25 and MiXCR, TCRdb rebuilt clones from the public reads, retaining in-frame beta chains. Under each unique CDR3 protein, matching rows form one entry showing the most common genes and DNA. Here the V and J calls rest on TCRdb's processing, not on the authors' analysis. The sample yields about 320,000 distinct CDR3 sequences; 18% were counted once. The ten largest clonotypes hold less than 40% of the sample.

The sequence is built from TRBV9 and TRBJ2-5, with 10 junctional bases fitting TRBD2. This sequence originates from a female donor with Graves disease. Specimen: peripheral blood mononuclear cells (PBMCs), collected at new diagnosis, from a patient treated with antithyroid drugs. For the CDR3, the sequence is CASSVEASGSAETQYF. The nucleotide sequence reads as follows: TGTGCCAGCAGCGTAGAGGCTAGCGGGAGCGCAGAGACCCAGTACTTC.